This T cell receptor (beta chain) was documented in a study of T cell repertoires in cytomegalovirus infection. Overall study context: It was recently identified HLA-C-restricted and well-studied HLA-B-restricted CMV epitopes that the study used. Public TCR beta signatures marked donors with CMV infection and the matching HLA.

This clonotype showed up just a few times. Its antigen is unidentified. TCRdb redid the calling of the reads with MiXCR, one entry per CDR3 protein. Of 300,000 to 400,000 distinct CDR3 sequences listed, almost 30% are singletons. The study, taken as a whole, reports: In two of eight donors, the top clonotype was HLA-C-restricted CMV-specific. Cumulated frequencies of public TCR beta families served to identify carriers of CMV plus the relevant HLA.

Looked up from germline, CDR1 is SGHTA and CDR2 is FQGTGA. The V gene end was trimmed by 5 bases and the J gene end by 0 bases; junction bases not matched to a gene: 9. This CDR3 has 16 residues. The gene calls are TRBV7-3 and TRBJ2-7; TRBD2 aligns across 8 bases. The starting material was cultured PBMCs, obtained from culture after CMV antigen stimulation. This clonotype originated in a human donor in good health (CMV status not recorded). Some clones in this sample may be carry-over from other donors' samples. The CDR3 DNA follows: TGTGCCAGCAGCCCGGGGGGGGGACTGAACTCCTACGAGCAGTACTTC. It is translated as CASSPGGGLNSYEQYF.